These 9 T cell receptor beta chains came from one sample sequenced in a study of T cells in Graves' hyperthyroidism and ophthalmopathy. RNA transcripts served as the template for amplifying TCR beta CDR3 regions. Primed by the HTBI set, a first-round RT-PCR was run on the TCR CDR3. TCRdb passed the multiplex PCR reads through MiXCR, listing each CDR3 protein once. The data hold under 300,000 distinct CDR3 sequences, with about an eighth observed a single time. Sample: blood. The source of these receptors is a woman under 40 with Graves' hyperthyroidism that later progressed to Graves' ophthalmopathy.

This clonotype was recorded at least ten times. This chain links TRBV3-1 with TRBJ2-5; D is possibly TRBD2 (6 bases). The CDR3 totals 15 residues. Germline CDR1 and CDR2: LGHDT and YNNKEL (reference sequence). V lost 7 bases and J lost 5, with 20 bases in between. The CDR3 DNA reads as TGTGCCAGCAACTCCTTTCGGAGGGCCGGGGAGACCCAGTACTTC. Amino acid sequence: CASNSFRRAGETQYF.

This clonotype occurred many times. The chain carries TRBV4-3 and TRBJ1-2, with D maybe TRBD1 (6 bases). There are 13 residues in the CDR3. The V and J ends lost 4 bases and 6 bases respectively, with 12 bases between them. The germline V gene has CDR1 LGHNA and CDR2 YSLEER. CDR3 sequence (DNA): TGCGCCAGCAGCCGCCTACAGGGCGATGGCTACACCTTC. Translating gives CASSRLQGDGYTF.

This chain uses TRBV29-1 with TRBJ2-1; the D gene is possibly TRBD1 (6 bases). The germline CDR1 and CDR2 sequences are SQVTM and ANQGSEA. Trimming removed 5 bases from V and 3 bases from J, with 11 bases in between. The CDR3 totals 13 residues. CDR3: CSVPGQYYNEQFF. CDR3 bases: TGCAGCGTTCCAGGACAGTACTACAATGAGCAGTTCTTC.

The chain combines TRBV12-3 or TRBV12-4 with TRBJ2-2, with 7 bases aligning to TRBD1. The J segment lost 0 bases and the V segment lost 10 bases, leaving 2 bases of the junction unmatched. CDR3 length: 13 amino acids. The CDR3 reads CATGQTNTGELFF. CDR3 in DNA: TGTGCCACGGGACAGACGAACACCGGGGAGCTGTTTTTT.

V and J are TRBV20-1 and TRBJ2-2; 7 positions match TRBD2. This CDR3 comprises 13 residues. Germline trimming cut 7 bases from V and 6 bases from J; bases unmatched to any gene: 8. The V gene's germline CDR1 is DFQATT and CDR2 SNEGSKA (reference sequence). The CDR3: CSVASAGAGELFF. CDR3 DNA: TGCAGTGTTGCGTCCGCGGGAGCCGGGGAGCTGTTTTTT.

This clonotype has at least ten counts. The CDR3 nucleotides read TGTGCCAGCAGCACGGATCTGGGGGAATACGAAAAACTGTTTTTT. Amino acids: CASSTDLGEYEKLFF. This rearrangement joins TRBV27 to TRBJ1-4, with a tentative D call TRBD1 (5 bases). Per the germline V gene, CDR1 is MNHEY and CDR2 is SMNVEV (reference sequence). Between the trimmed V and J ends, which lost 6 bases and 8 bases, there was a span of 19 bases. The length of the CDR3 is 15 residues.

This chain connects TRBV15 to TRBJ2-3; weak D call: TRBD1 (6 bases). The V end lost 3 bases, the J end lost 3 bases, and 16 bases lay between the germline ends. This CDR3 is built from 16 residues. Germline lookup yields CDR1 LNHNV and CDR2 YYDKDF (reference sequence). In DNA, the CDR3 is TGTGCCACCAGCAGTCAGACAGGTTTAGATACAGATACGCAGTATTTT. The encoded protein is CATSSQTGLDTDTQYF.

This chain connects TRBV5-6 to TRBJ2-1; 11 bases line up with TRBD1. From germline, CDR1 is SGHDT and CDR2 YYEEEE. The CDR3 length is 13 residues. The J segment lost 10 bases and the V segment lost 4 bases, leaving 4 bases of the junction unmatched. In DNA, the CDR3 is TGTGCCAGCAGCCTCGGGACAGGGGGAGAGCAGTTCTTC. Its translation is CASSLGTGGEQFF.

This clonotype was observed at least ten times. The chain has TRBV20-1 and TRBJ2-1, with 9 bases fitting TRBD2. There are 15 residues in the CDR3. V lost 5 bases, J lost 1 base, and 6 bases stayed unmatched. Germline V gene data show CDR1 as DFQATT and CDR2 as SNEGSKA (reference sequence). The CDR3 reads CSAASLAGSYNEQFF. In nucleotides, the CDR3 is TGCAGTGCTGCTAGTCTAGCGGGGTCCTACAATGAGCAGTTCTTC.